This T cell receptor beta chain was identified in a study of T cells in Graves' hyperthyroidism and ophthalmopathy. Whole-study results and caveats: The model predicted ophthalmopathy a median around six months before onset. In blood, most of the thyroid clonotypes expanded above 0.001 were also present.

This clonotype has only one observation. What it binds is unknown. Amplification targeted TCR beta CDR3 regions from RNA transcripts. In the first-round RT-PCR of the TCR CDR3, the HTBI primer set was used. MiXCR was run by TCRdb on the multiplex PCR reads, yielding one entry per CDR3 protein. This sample has over 500,000 distinct CDR3 sequences; about 16% occur once, and the top ten carry around 32%. Uncontrolled infections, other autoimmune diseases, pregnancy or lactation led to exclusion of patients. Diagnosis rested on symptoms, serum thyroxine and TRAb, thyroid ultrasound, and orbital computed tomography. The CDR3 is 14 residues long. The germline V and J ends were trimmed by 6 bases and 2 bases, with 11 bases remaining between them. The V gene's germline CDR1 is SGHTA and CDR2 FQGNSA.

The specimen sequenced was blood. The chain links TRBV7-2 to TRBJ1-3; TRBD1 is a possible D gene (6 bases). The source of this sequence is a woman aged 25 to 39 with Graves' ophthalmopathy. The CDR3, as DNA: TGTGCCAGCAGGCCCCCAGGGGCTGGAAACACCATATATTTT. Its translation is CASRPPGAGNTIYF.